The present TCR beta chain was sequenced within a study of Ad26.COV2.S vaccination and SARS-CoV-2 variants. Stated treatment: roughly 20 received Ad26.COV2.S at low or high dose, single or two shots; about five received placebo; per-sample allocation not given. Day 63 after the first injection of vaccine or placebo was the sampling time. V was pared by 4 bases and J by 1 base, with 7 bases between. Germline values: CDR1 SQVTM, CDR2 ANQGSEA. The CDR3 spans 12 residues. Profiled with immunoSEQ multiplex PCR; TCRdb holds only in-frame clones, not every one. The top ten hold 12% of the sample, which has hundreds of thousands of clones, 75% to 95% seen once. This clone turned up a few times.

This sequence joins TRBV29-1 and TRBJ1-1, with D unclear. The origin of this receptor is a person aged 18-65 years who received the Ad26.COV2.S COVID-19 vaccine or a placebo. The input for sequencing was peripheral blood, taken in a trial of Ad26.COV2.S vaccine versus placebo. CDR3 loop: CSVVWGNTEAFF. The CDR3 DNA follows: TGCAGCGTTGTGTGGGGGAACACTGAAGCTTTCTTT.